The 10 T cell receptor beta chains given below trace back to one sample, sequenced in a study of OX40 agonist ivuxolimab in advanced cancers. Profiling relied on immunoSEQ multiplex PCR, and the TCRdb table lists in-frame clones only, not all of them. The table lists 74,000 or so clones, more than 85% of them singletons, with roughly an eighth in the top ten. The sample here was CD4+ or CD8+ T cells sorted from blood, taken in a trial of the OX40 agonist ivuxolimab. These receptors were collected from an adult with an advanced solid tumor such as melanoma, head and neck, liver or kidney cancer.

The chain combines TRBV2 with TRBJ2-1; D possibly uses TRBD1 or TRBD2 (6 bases each). This CDR3 is 16 amino acids long. V shed 7 bases and J shed 5 bases, with 21 bases lying between them. CDR1 is SNHLY, CDR2 FYNNEI, per germline. The CDR3 region has the DNA TGTGCCAGCACCAAGGGGGAGGCCTTAAGAAACAATGAGCAGTTCTTC. Translation gives CASTKGEALRNNEQFF.

In its sample, this clone was seen a few times. This rearrangement joins TRBV7-9 to TRBJ2-2; the D is unclear. CDR3 size: 17 residues. The germline V gene has CDR1 SEHNR and CDR2 FQNEAQ (reference sequence). Trimming removed 3 bases from V and 0 bases from J, with 14 bases in between. The CDR3 DNA reads TGTGCCAGCAGCTTGTACAAGCTCGCCCCGAACACCGGGGAGCTGTTTTTT. Translated, it gives CASSLYKLAPNTGELFF.

This rearrangement joins TRBV5-6 to TRBJ2-6, with 8 bases fitting TRBD1. The CDR3 is 15 residues long. The J segment lost 2 bases and the V segment lost 4 bases, leaving 2 bases of the junction unmatched. CDR1 is SGHDT and CDR2 is YYEEEE in the germline V gene. DNA of the CDR3: TGTGCCAGCAGCACACAGGGGGCTGGGGCCAACGTCCTGACTTTC. Translation: CASSTQGAGANVLTF.

This clone was seen a handful of times. Additional DNA sequences in this sample encode the identical CDR3. The chain recombines TRBV19 with TRBJ1-1, with D possibly being TRBD1 (6 bases). V was shortened by 6 bases and J by 1 base, with 6 bases between the two germline ends. The V gene's germline CDR1 is LNHDA and CDR2 SQIVND (reference sequence). The CDR3 consists of 12 residues. In DNA, the CDR3 is TGTGCCAGTAGGACAGGGAACACTGAAGCTTTCTTT. As protein: CASRTGNTEAFF.

This chain links TRBV15 with TRBJ1-4; D may be TRBD1 (5 bases). CDR3 length: 15 amino acids. Trimming cost V 5 bases and J 7 bases, with 17 bases left between them. The germline CDR1 and CDR2 sequences are LNHNV and YYDKDF (reference sequence). The CDR3 bases are TGTGCCACCAGCGGACCAGGGCTGGAAGGTGAAAAACTGTTTTTT. Residues: CATSGPGLEGEKLFF.

There are a few counts of this clone. At the DNA level, this CDR3 is encoded by other sequences in the same sample as well. The genes are TRBV7-9 and TRBJ1-5; no definite D call. Per the germline V gene, CDR1 is SEHNR and CDR2 is FQNEAQ (reference sequence). The V and J ends lost 4 bases and 4 bases respectively, with 11 bases between them. CDR3 length equals 14 residues. CDR3 coding DNA: TGTGCCAGCAGCTCCGGACCTGGGAATCAGCCCCAGCATTTT. Translating it yields CASSSGPGNQPQHF. Full variable domain (missing parts from reference TRBV7-9 and TRBJ1-5): DTGVSQNPRHKITKRGQNVTFRCDPISEHNRLYWYRQTLGQGPEFLTYFQNEAQLEKSRLLSDRFSAERPKGSFSTLEIQRTEQGDSAMYLCASSSGPGNQPQHFGDGTRLSIL.

J is TRBJ2-7 and V is TRBV7-2; 7 nucleotides match TRBD1. V shed 4 bases, J shed 3 bases, and the junction held 9 bases outside the gene matches. Germline-derived CDR1 and CDR2 are SGHTA and FQGNSA. The length of the CDR3 is 15 residues. This CDR3 reads CASSWLGQDYYEQYF. The CDR3 DNA follows: TGTGCCAGCAGCTGGCTTGGACAGGATTACTACGAGCAGTACTTC.

This chain joins TRBV2 and TRBJ2-1, with unresolved D. Between the trimmed V and J ends, which lost 7 bases and 2 bases, there was a span of 12 bases. CDR1 is SNHLY and CDR2 is FYNNEI in the germline V gene. The CDR3 length is 14 residues. CDR3 amino acids: CASTGGETYNEQFF. DNA of the CDR3: TGTGCCAGCACCGGCGGCGAAACCTACAATGAGCAGTTCTTC. Full variable domain (outside the CDR3, taken from reference TRBV2 and TRBJ2-1): EPEVTQTPSHQVTQMGQEVILRCVPISNHLYFYWYRQILGQKVEFLVSFYNNEISEKSEIFDDQFSVERPDGSNFTLKIRSTKLEDSAMYFCASTGGETYNEQFFGPGTRLTVL.

The V call is TRBV19, the J call TRBJ2-3; possibly TRBD1 or TRBD2 for D (5 bases each). V lost 7 bases to trimming and J lost 2 bases, with 10 bases between them. The CDR3 consists of 13 residues. CDR1 is LNHDA, CDR2 SQIVND, per germline (reference sequence). Here the CDR3 reads CASTRDLTDTQYF. The CDR3 bases are TGTGCCAGTACCCGGGACCTCACAGATACGCAGTATTTT.

The rearrangement uses TRBV6-5 and TRBJ2-1; 12 bases line up with TRBD2. Germline lookup yields CDR1 MNHEY and CDR2 SVGAGI. The CDR3 consists of 15 residues. After removal of 5 bases from V and 8 bases from J, the junction contained 7 bases not matched to a gene. CDR3 amino acids: CASSRTSGAADEQFF. The CDR3 DNA sequence: TGTGCCAGCAGTAGGACTAGCGGGGCGGCGGATGAGCAGTTCTTC.